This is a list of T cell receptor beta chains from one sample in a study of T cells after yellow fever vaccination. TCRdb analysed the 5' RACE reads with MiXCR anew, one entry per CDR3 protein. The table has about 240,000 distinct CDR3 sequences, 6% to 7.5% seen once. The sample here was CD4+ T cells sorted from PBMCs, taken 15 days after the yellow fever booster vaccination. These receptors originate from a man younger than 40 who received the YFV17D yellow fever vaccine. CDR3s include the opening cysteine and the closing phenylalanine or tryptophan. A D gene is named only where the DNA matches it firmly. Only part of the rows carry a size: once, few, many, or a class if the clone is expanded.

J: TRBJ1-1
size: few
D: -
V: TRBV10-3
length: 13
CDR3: CAIKGAGNTEAFF
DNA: TGTGCCATCAAAGGGGCAGGGAACACTGAAGCTTTCTTT

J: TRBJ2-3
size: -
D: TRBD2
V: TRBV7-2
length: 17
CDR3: CASSLAWAGGVSDTQYF
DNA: TGTGCCAGCAGCTTAGCGTGGGCGGGAGGGGTTTCAGATACGCAGTATTTT

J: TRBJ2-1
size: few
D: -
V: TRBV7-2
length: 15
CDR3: CASSLGRDTYNEQFF
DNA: TGTGCCAGCAGCTTGGGCAGAGACACCTACAATGAGCAGTTCTTC

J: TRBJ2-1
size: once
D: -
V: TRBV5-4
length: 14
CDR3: CASSPRVLAGEQFF
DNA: TGTGCCAGCAGCCCCCGCGTGCTGGCGGGTGAGCAGTTCTTC

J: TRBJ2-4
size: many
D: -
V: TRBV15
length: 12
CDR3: CATSTLVNIQYF
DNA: TGTGCCACCAGCACCTTAGTAAACATTCAGTACTTC

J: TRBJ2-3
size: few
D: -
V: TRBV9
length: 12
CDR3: CASSETQNTQYF
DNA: TGTGCCAGCAGCGAAACGCAGAATACGCAGTATTTT

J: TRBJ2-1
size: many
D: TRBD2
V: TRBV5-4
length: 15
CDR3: CASSRGLASYNEQFF
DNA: TGTGCCAGCAGTCGTGGACTAGCCTCCTACAATGAGCAGTTCTTC

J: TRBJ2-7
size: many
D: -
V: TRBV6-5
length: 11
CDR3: CASSTYYEQYF
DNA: TGTGCCAGCAGTACCTACTACGAGCAGTACTTC

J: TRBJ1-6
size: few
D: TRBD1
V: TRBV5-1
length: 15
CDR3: CASRQGTGQISPLHF
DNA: TGCGCCAGCAGACAAGGGACAGGCCAGATTTCACCCCTCCACTTT

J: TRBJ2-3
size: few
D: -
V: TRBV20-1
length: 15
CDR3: CSARPAAGFTDTQYF
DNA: TGCAGTGCTAGACCTGCGGCGGGGTTCACAGATACGCAGTATTTT

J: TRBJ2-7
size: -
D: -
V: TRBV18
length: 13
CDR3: CASATRTDSEQYF
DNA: TGTGCCAGCGCGACACGGACAGACAGCGAGCAGTACTTC

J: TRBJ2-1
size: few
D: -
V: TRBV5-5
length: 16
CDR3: CASIIPSNSRDNEQFF
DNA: TGTGCCAGCATTATTCCCTCCAATAGCAGAGACAATGAGCAGTTCTTC

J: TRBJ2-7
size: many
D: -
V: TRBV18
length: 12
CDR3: CASSPQDYEQYF
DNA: TGTGCCAGCTCACCCCAGGACTACGAGCAGTACTTC

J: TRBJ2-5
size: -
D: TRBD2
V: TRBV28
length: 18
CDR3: CASSSGSSGILYQETQYF
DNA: TGTGCCAGCAGTTCGGGGTCTAGCGGGATTCTATACCAAGAGACCCAGTACTTC

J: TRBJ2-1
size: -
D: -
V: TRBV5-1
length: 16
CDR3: CASSLPASSSYNEQFF
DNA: TGCGCCAGCAGCTTACCAGCTTCCAGCTCCTACAATGAGCAGTTCTTC

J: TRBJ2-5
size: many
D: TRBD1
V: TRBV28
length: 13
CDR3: CASSWPGGETQYF
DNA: TGTGCCAGCAGTTGGCCAGGGGGCGAGACCCAGTACTTC

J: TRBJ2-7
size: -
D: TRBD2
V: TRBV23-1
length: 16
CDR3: CASSQSTSGSFDEQYF
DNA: TGCGCCAGCAGTCAGTCTACTAGCGGGAGTTTCGACGAGCAGTACTTC

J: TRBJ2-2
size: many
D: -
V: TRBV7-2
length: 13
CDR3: CASSSRNTGELFF
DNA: TGTGCCAGCAGCTCCCGGAACACCGGGGAGCTGTTTTTT

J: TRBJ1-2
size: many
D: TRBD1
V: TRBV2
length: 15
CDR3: CASSAGTGGNYGYTF
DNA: TGTGCCAGCAGCGCAGGGACAGGCGGCAACTATGGCTACACCTTC

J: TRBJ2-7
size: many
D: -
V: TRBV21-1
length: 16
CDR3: CASSRSRGLRTYEQYF
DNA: TGTGCCAGCAGCCGGAGTCGGGGTCTGCGAACCTACGAGCAGTACTTC

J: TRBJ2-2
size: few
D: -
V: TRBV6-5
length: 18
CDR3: CASSYYRGSEEYTGELFF
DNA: TGTGCCAGCAGTTACTATCGTGGATCGGAAGAATACACCGGGGAGCTGTTTTTT

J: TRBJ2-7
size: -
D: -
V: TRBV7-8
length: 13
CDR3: CASSLALDYEQYF
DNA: TGTGCCAGCAGCTTAGCGCTGGACTACGAGCAGTACTTC

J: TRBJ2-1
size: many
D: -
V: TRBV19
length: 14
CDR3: CASKHREMNNEQFF
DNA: TGTGCCAGTAAGCACCGGGAGATGAACAATGAGCAGTTCTTC

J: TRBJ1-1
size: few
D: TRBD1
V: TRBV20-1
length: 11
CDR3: CSASRQGFAFF
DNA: TGCAGTGCTAGCCGACAGGGATTCGCTTTCTTT

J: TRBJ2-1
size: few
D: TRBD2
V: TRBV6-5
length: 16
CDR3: CASSYRGTSGSNEQFF
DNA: TGTGCCAGCAGTTACCGGGGGACTAGCGGGAGCAATGAGCAGTTCTTC

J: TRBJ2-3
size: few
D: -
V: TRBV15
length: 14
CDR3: CATSRSPLTDTQYF
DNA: TGTGCCACCAGCAGATCGCCCCTCACAGATACGCAGTATTTT

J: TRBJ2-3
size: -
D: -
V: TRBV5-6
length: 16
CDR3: CASSWGGQGFGDTQYF
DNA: TGTGCCAGCAGCTGGGGGGGCCAGGGGTTCGGAGATACGCAGTATTTT

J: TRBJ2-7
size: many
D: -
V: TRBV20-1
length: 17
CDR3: CSAVGQGMTSGSYEQYF
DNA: TGCAGTGCCGTAGGACAGGGGATGACTAGCGGCTCCTACGAGCAGTACTTC

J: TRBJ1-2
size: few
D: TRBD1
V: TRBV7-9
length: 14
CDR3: CASSLQGARSGYTF
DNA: TGTGCCAGCAGCTTACAGGGGGCTCGTAGTGGCTACACCTTC

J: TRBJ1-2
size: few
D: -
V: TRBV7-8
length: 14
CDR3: CASSLDTGNYGYTF
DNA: TGTGCCAGCAGCTTAGATACCGGGAACTATGGCTACACCTTC

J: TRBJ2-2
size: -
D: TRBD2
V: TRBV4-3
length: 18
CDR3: CASSQEEGLAANTGELFF
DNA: TGCGCCAGCAGCCAAGAGGAGGGACTAGCGGCTAACACCGGGGAGCTGTTTTTT

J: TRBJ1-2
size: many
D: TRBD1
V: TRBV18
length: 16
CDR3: CASSPLQETGSNGYTF
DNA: TGTGCCAGCTCACCGCTACAAGAGACAGGGAGTAATGGCTACACCTTC

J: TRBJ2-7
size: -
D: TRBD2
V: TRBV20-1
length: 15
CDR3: CSATPGGVLSGEQYF
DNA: TGCAGTGCTACTCCTGGGGGGGTTCTTTCTGGCGAGCAGTACTTC

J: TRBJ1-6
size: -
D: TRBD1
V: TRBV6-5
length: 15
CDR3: CASSYQTGDNSPLHF
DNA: TGTGCCAGCAGTTACCAGACAGGGGATAATTCACCCCTCCACTTT

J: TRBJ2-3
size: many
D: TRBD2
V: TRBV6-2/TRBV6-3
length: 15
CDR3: CASTKLAGETDTQYF
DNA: TGTGCCAGCACGAAACTAGCGGGAGAAACAGATACGCAGTATTTT

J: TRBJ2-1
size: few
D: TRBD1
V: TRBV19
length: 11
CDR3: CASSTRDSLFF
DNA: TGTGCCAGTAGTACCCGGGACAGTCTGTTCTTC

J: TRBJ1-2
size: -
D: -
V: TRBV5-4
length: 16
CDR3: CASSLARGRTNYGYTF
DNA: TGTGCCAGCAGCTTGGCCAGGGGAAGAACCAACTATGGCTACACCTTC

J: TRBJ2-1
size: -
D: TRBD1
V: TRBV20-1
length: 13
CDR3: CSAYGQGLNEQFF
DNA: TGCAGTGCTTACGGACAGGGTCTCAATGAGCAGTTCTTC

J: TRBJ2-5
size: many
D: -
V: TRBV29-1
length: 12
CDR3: CSGREGQETQYF
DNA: TGCAGCGGTAGGGAAGGTCAAGAGACCCAGTACTTC

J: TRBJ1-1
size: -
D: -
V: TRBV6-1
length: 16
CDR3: CASSEFEGTMNTEAFF
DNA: TGTGCCAGCAGTGAATTCGAAGGGACTATGAACACTGAAGCTTTCTTT

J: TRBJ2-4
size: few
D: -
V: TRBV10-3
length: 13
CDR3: CAISVAYVDIQYF
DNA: TGTGCCATCAGTGTCGCTTATGTGGACATTCAGTACTTC

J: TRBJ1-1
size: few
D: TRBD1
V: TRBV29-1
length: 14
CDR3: CSVEYRDRGAEAFF
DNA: TGCAGCGTTGAGTACCGGGACAGGGGCGCTGAAGCTTTCTTT

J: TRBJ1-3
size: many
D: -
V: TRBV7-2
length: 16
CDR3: CASSSARGRSGNTIYF
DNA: TGTGCCAGCAGCTCCGCCAGGGGACGCTCTGGAAACACCATATATTTT

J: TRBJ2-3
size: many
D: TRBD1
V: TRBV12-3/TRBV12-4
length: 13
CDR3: CASSQGETDTQYF
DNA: TGTGCCAGCTCACAGGGGGAGACAGATACGCAGTATTTT

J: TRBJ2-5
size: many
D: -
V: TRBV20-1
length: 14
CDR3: CSALTPEAQETQYF
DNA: TGCAGTGCTTTGACACCTGAGGCCCAAGAGACCCAGTACTTC

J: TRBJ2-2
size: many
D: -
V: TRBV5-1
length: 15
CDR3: CASSKGAAETGELFF
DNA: TGCGCCAGCAGCAAAGGCGCGGCTGAGACCGGGGAGCTGTTTTTT

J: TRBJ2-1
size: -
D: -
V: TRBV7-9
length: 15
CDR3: CASSPPGATYNEQFF
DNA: TGTGCCAGCAGCCCCCCAGGGGCGACCTACAATGAGCAGTTCTTC

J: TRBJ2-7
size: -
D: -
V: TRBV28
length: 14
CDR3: CASRRGLSSYEQYF
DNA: TGTGCCAGCAGGAGGGGACTTAGCTCCTACGAGCAGTACTTC

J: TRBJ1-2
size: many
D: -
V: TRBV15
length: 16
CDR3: CATSRASRTPPYGYTF
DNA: TGTGCCACCAGCAGAGCTTCCCGGACGCCACCATATGGCTACACCTTC

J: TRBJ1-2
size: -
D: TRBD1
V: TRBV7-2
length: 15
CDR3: CASSSGTGFTKGYTF
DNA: TGTGCCAGCAGCTCCGGGACAGGGTTTACCAAGGGCTACACCTTC

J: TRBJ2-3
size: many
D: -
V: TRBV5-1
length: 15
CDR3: CASSLEDRKTDTQYF
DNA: TGCGCCAGCAGCTTGGAAGACAGGAAAACAGATACGCAGTATTTT

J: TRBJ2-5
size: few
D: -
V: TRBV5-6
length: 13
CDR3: CASSLARGPTQYF
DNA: TGTGCCAGCAGCTTGGCACGGGGTCCGACCCAGTACTTC

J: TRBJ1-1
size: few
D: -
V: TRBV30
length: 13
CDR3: CAWTPGHNTEAFF
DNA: TGTGCCTGGACCCCCGGCCATAACACTGAAGCTTTCTTT

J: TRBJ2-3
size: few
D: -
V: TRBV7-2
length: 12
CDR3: CASSSLIDTQYF
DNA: TGTGCCAGCAGCTCCCTAATCGATACGCAGTATTTT

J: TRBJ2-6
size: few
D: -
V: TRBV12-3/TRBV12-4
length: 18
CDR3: CASSLIAIGRTGANVLTF
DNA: TGTGCCAGCAGTTTAATCGCGATAGGAAGGACTGGGGCCAACGTCCTGACTTTC

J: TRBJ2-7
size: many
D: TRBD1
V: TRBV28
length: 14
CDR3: CASISRDREGGTYF
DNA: TGTGCCAGCATCTCCCGGGACAGGGAAGGGGGGACGTACTTC

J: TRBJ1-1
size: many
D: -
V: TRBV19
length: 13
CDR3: CASSNTVDTEAFF
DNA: TGTGCCAGTAGTAACACAGTTGACACTGAAGCTTTCTTT

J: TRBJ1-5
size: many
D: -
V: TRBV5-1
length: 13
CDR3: CASSLDPEQPQHF
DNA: TGCGCCAGCAGCTTGGATCCCGAGCAGCCCCAGCATTTT

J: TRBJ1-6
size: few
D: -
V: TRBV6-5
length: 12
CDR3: CASRVSNSPLHF
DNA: TGTGCCAGCAGAGTTTCGAATTCACCCCTCCACTTT